This entry concerns a single T cell receptor beta chain. This record belongs to a study of blood T cell repertoires in COVID-19. Study overall: The origin of the acute and convalescent COVID-19 samples was the United States, Italy and Spain. From T cells, B-cell-depleted T cells, or PBMCs came the material, which was cDNA or gDNA.

Methods used by the authors: Quantification of nucleated cells was approximated via reference gene primer amplification. Using immunoSEQ multiplex PCR, the repertoire was profiled, and TCRdb retains in-frame clones only, with some absent. That table is the source of V, J and clone size, and D and trimming were worked out from the DNA. Of roughly 250,000 clones in the sample, roughly four fifths were seen once. The germline gives CDR1 SGHNT, CDR2 YYREEE (reference sequence). The ends were cut back, 0 bases at V and 1 base at J, with 10 bases in the middle. The CDR3 loop spans 15 amino acids. Sample: peripheral blood. The clonotype originates from a woman between 70 and 85 years old with acute or convalescent COVID-19. The chain has TRBV5-4 and TRBJ1-1; TRBD1 might be the D (6 bases). The DNA for the CDR3 is TGTGCCAGCAGCTTGGAGCAGGGGTGGAACACTGAAGCTTTCTTT. Its translation: CASSLEQGWNTEAFF.